The present entry profiles one TCR beta chain with its context. As yet, its antigen is unknown. The sample comes from a study of shared clonotypes between healthy human individuals. Study-wide context: A donor's plate count was three for CD4 naive and three for CD4 memory; CD8 naive had two and CD8 memory one.

Study processing details: Junction-only sequences produced by ImmunoSEQ had no quality scores, so filtering differed. Produced via immunoSEQ multiplex PCR; TCRdb's table is partial and in-frame only. Clone size and the V and J calls come from that table; the DNA yielded D and trimming. The table shows approximately 1.4 million clones, with 98% occurring only once. Study findings and constraints: The sharing of roughly 5% of naive CD4 clonotypes was seen across a few donors.

In germline, CDR1 is MDHEN, CDR2 SYDVKM. This CDR3 contains 14 residues. Trimming left V 1 base short and J 0 bases short, with 7 bases between. Negatively enriched CD4+ T cells were divided by CD45RA into naive and memory. The clonotype comes from a man aged 25 to 40 in good health. Input material: naive CD4+ T cells sorted from blood. The subset is: CD45RA+ positively selected. V gene TRBV28 combines with J gene TRBJ2-7, with D perhaps TRBD1 or TRBD2 (5 bases each). CDR3 DNA: TGTGCCAGCAGTTTATACGGGGCCTCCTACGAGCAGTACTTC. Its translation is CASSLYGASYEQYF.